This T cell receptor (beta chain) stems from a study of blood T cell repertoires in COVID-19. Study as a whole: Donors in the United States, Italy and Spain gave samples during acute or convalescent COVID-19. PBMCs, B-cell-depleted T cells, or T cells were the source of the cDNA or gDNA that made up the material.

Only in-frame clones appear in the TCRdb table, and some are missing; sequencing was by immunoSEQ multiplex PCR. The sample yields about 220,000 clones, around 83% seen once. The germline CDR1 and CDR2 sequences are SGHDN and FVKESK. The CDR3 is 17 residues long. V was shortened by 0 bases and J by 1 base, with 12 bases between the two germline ends. The sequence was collected from a woman between 45 and 65 years old with COVID-19, enrolled during active disease. What was sequenced was peripheral blood. The chain combines TRBV14 with TRBJ2-2, with a weak D call TRBD1 (5 bases). The CDR3: CASSQDLDGQNTGELFF. Written as DNA, the CDR3 is TGTGCCAGCAGCCAAGATTTGGACGGACAGAACACCGGGGAGCTGTTTTTT. Full variable domain (missing parts from reference TRBV14 and TRBJ2-2): EAGVTQFPSHSVIEKGQTVTLRCDPISGHDNLYWYRRVMGKEIKFLLHFVKESKQDESGMPNNRFLAERTGGTYSTLKVQPAELEDSGVYFCASSQDLDGQNTGELFFGEGSRLTVL.